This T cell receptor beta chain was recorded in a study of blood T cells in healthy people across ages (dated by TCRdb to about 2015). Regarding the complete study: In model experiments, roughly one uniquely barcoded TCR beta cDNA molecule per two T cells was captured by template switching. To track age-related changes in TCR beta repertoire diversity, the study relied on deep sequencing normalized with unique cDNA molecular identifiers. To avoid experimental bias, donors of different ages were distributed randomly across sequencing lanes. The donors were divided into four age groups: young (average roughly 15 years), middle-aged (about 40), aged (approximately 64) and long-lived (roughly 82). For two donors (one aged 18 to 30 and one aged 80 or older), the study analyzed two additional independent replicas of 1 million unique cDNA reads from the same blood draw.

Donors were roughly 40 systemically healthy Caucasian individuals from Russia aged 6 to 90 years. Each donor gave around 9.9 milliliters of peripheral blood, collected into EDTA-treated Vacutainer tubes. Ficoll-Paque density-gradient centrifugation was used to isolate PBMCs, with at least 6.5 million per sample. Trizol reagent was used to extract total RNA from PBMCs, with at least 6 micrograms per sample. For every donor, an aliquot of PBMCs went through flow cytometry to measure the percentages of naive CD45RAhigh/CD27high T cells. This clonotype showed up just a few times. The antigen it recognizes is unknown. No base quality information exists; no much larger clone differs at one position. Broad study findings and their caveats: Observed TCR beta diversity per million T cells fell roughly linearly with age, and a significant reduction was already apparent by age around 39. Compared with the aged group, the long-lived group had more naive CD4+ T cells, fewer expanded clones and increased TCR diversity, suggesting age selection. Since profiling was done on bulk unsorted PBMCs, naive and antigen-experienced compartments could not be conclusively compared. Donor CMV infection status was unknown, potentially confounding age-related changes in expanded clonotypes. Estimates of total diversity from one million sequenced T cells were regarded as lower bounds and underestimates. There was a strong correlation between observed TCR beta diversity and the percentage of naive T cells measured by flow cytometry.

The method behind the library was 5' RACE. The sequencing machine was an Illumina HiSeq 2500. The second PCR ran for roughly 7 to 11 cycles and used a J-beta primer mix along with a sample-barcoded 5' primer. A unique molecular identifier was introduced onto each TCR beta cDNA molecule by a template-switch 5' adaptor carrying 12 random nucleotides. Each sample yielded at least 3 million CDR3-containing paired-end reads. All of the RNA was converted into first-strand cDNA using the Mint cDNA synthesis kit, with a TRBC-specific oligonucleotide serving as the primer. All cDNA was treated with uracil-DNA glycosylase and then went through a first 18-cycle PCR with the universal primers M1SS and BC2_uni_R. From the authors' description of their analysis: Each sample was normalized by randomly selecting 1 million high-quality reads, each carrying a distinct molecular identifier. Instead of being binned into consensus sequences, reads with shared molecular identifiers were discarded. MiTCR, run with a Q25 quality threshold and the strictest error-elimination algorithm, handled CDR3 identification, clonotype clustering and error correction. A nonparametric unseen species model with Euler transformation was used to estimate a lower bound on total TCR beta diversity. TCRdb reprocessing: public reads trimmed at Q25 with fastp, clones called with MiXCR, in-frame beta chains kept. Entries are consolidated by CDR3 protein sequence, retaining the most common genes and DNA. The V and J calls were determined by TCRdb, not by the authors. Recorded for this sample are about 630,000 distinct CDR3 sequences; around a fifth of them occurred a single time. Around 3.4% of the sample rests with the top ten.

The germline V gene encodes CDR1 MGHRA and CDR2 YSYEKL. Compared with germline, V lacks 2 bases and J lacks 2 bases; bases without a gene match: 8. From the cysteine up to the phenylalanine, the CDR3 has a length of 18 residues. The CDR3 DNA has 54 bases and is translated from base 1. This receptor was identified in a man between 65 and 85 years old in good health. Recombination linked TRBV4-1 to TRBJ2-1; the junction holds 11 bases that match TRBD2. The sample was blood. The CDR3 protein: CASSQTPGLAGAYNEQFF. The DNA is TGCGCCAGCAGCCAAACCCCTGGACTAGCGGGTGCCTACAATGAGCAGTTCTTC.